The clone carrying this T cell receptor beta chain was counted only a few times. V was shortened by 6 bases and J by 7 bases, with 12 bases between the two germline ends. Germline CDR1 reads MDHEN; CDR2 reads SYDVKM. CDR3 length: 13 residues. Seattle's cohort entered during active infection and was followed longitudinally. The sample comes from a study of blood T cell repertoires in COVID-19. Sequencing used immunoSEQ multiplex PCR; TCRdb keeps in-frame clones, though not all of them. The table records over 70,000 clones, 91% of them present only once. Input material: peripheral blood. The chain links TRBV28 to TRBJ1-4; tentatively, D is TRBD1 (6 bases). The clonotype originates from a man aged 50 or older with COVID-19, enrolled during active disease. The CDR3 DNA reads TGTGCCAGCAGCAGCGGGGGGGCTGAAAAACTGTTTTTT. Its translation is CASSSGGAEKLFF.